Listed here is a single TCR beta chain. What antigen it recognizes has not been identified. Nothing much larger sits one base from this clone, and base qualities are not available. To prepare the library, PCR was applied. The sample was run on an Illumina HiSeq 2500. TCR library preparation used molecular barcoding, with unique molecular identifiers applied to normalize quantification of the TCRbeta repertoire. TCRdb handled the public reads itself, with Q25 trimming in fastp and clone calling in MiXCR, and kept productive beta chains. Each record represents a unique CDR3 protein, reported with the most common genes and DNA among its rows. Within this sample are hundreds of thousands of distinct CDR3 sequences, with 10% to 15% of them counted one time only. Over 2% of the sample is taken by the ten largest. Explained via the paper, the treatment or condition label denotes: allogeneic hematopoietic cell transplantation with graft depleted of TCRalphabeta T cells and CD19 B cells. Transplant recipients were children who received TCRalphabeta/CD19-depleted allogeneic hematopoietic cell grafts.

This entry belongs to a study of T-cell reconstitution after alpha-beta-depleted transplantation in children (dated by TCRdb to about 2016). Looking at the study overall: Using TCR repertoire profiling, the study quantitatively followed how T-cell immune reconstitution unfolded in children after TCRalphabeta/CD19-depleted allogeneic hematopoietic cell transplantation. Overall study outcomes, separate from this receptor: Over the following months the frequencies of hyperexpanded clones went down, and after one year T-cell counts and TCRbeta diversity were mostly credited to newly produced T cells. The apparently early alphabetaT-cell count recovery about two months after transplant was reportedly dependent on only several hundred rapidly expanded clones derived from non-depleted graft cells. The high TCRbeta diversity at day 60 in some patients was ascribed to recipient T cells and intrathymic progenitors that had survived conditioning.

Via the germline V gene (reference sequence), CDR1 is DFQATT and CDR2 SNEGSKA. The CDR3 runs 13 residues from the cysteine to the phenylalanine. The read is trimmed to its CDR3 DNA, 39 bases read in frame from base 1. From V the trimming removes 6 bases and from J it removes 2 bases, while the gene matches leave 3 bases of the junction unaccounted for. The source material was PBMCs, mostly from graft donor cells, sampled 360 days after TCRalphabeta/CD19-depleted stem cell transplant. The receptor chain draws on TRBV20-1 and TRBJ2-7; a stretch of 11 junction bases matches TRBD1. The source of this sequence is a male patient under 18 who had a stem cell transplant for acute myeloid leukemia, so the T cells may come from the graft donor. The bases read TGCAGTGCCTGGGGACAGGGGGCCTACGAGCAGTACTTC. This gives the protein CSAWGQGAYEQYF.